This entry features one T cell receptor (beta chain) sequence. Antigen unknown. All the people who gave samples were healthy bone marrow donors. Primers for the PCR totalled 60 Vbeta and 13 Jbeta. Original handling: Later, some 75 million unique TCR beta chains were counted in an analysis, and approximately 10 million of them were shared. Repertoires were generated with immunoSEQ multiplex PCR, while TCRdb's copy carries only in-frame clones and drops some. The D gene and trimming were derived from the DNA, and the V and J assignments and clone size from that table. The table lists about 160,000 clones, about 88% of them singletons, with approximately 2% in the top ten. The sample originates from a study of cytomegalovirus exposure and HLA in healthy donors. General study results and limits: When analyzed later, a missense DCLRE1C variant was found to be linked to TCR beta V- and J-gene trimming. Several of the most significant clusters were apparently associated with common viral pathogens in a later analysis.

CDR3 length: 14 residues. Germline CDR1 SEHNR, CDR2 FQNEAQ (reference sequence). Deletions cut 5 bases from V and 5 bases from J, with 16 bases between. The chain carries TRBV7-9 and TRBJ2-7, with D perhaps matching TRBD2 (5 bases). This receptor was obtained from a woman aged 18-29 years in good health and CMV-seronegative. Sequencing used PBMCs. CDR3 nucleotides: TGTGCCAGCAGCCCCTTAGGGATACTAGACGAGCAGTACTTC. It is translated as CASSPLGILDEQYF. Based on the CDR3 plus reference TRBV7-9 and TRBJ2-7, the full variable domain is DTGVSQNPRHKITKRGQNVTFRCDPISEHNRLYWYRQTLGQGPEFLTYFQNEAQLEKSRLLSDRFSAERPKGSFSTLEIQRTEQGDSAMYLCASSPLGILDEQYFGPGTRLTVT.